Following are 20 T cell receptor beta chains from one sample sequenced in a study of metastatic and nonmetastatic thyroid tumors. Thyroid surgery was performed in patients who had received no treatment beforehand. Via MiXCR, TCRdb re-called the PCR reads. The data contain 3,500 to 5,000 clones, 30% to 35% of them singletons. The sequenced sample was adjacent normal tissue. All receptors derive from a female donor with papillary thyroid cancer or a benign thyroid nodule (not recorded which). Some clones in this sample may be carry-over from other donors' samples.

This clone was seen more than once but under ten times. The rearrangement joins TRBV24-1 to TRBJ2-3; 10 bases are shared with TRBD1. From germline, CDR1 is KGHDR and CDR2 SFDVKD. V gave up 5 bases and J gave up 4 bases; unmatched junction bases: 8. This CDR3 is 16 amino acids long. CDR3 protein: CATSALPGQGSDTQYF. DNA of the CDR3: TGTGCCACCAGTGCCCTACCGGGACAGGGGTCAGATACGCAGTATTTT.

The rearrangement joins TRBV12-3 or TRBV12-4 to TRBJ1-2; D gene unclear. Trimming pared 3 bases from V and 7 bases from J, leaving 9 bases between. The CDR3 is made up of 12 amino acids. Here the CDR3 reads CASSFGLFGYTF. The CDR3 DNA follows: TGTGCCAGCAGTTTCGGACTTTTTGGCTACACCTTC.

This clone was counted a few times. The rearrangement links TRBV6-1 to TRBJ1-4; TRBD1 matches 7 bases. The germline CDR1 and CDR2 sequences are MNHNS and SASEGT. CDR3 length: 15 amino acids. V lost 1 base to trimming and J lost 7 bases; unmatched junction nucleotides: 6. CDR3 sequence (DNA): TGTGCCAGCAGTGAAGGGGGAGGGGGCGGTGAAAAACTGTTTTTT. It codes for CASSEGGGGGEKLFF.

This clone was recorded a few times. This sequence may be a read error, since a much larger clone differs from it by one base. Other DNA sequences in the same sample also yield this CDR3. The chain has TRBV30 and TRBJ2-7; 10 nucleotides align to TRBD2. Unmatched junction bases numbered 14, after V lost 5 bases and J lost 10 bases. This CDR3 contains 14 residues. Germline CDR1 reads GTSNPN; CDR2 reads SVGIG (reference sequence). The CDR3 DNA reads as TGTGCCTGGGCCCCAGGAGCGGGAGGGTTCGAACAGTACTTC. Translation: CAWAPGAGGFEQYF.

By share, this clone ranks as hyperexpanded. The chain recombines TRBV24-1 with TRBJ1-5; TRBD1 matches at 7 bases. Trimming at V came to 0 bases and at J to 2 bases, leaving 0 bases not matched to a gene. The CDR3 spans 15 residues. CDR1 and CDR2 from the germline V gene are KGHDR and SFDVKD. The CDR3 is CATSDLDRGNQPQHF. The CDR3 region has the DNA TGTGCCACCAGTGATTTGGACAGGGGCAATCAGCCCCAGCATTTT.

The chain has TRBV21-1 and TRBJ2-3; the D segment call TRBD2 is taken from the table without a DNA check. TRBV21-1 is noted as a pseudogene. This CDR3 comprises 18 residues. CDR3 protein: CASSATSGRAFNADTQYF. The CDR3 bases are TGTGCCAGCAGCGCTACTAGCGGGAGGGCCTTCAACGCAGATACGCAGTATTTT.

The CDR3 DNA is TGCAGTGTAGAGAACACTGAAGCTTTCTTT. This encodes CSVENTEAFF. This chain links TRBV20-1 with TRBJ1-1, with D unresolved. The V end was cut by 7 bases, the J end by 1 base, with 4 bases between. This CDR3 region has 10 residues. Germline CDR1 reads DFQATT; CDR2 reads SNEGSKA (reference sequence).

This clone showed up just once. This chain joins TRBV20-1 and TRBJ1-6; D remains unclear. CDR1 and CDR2 (germline): DFQATT, SNEGSKA (reference sequence). This CDR3 comprises 15 residues. Trimming took off 0 bases at V and 7 bases at J, with 13 bases between the two ends. The CDR3 nucleotides are TGCAGTGCTAGAGATCCGCGGCAGGAGAATTCACCCCTCCACTTT. This gives the protein CSARDPRQENSPLHF.

The sample holds many counts of this clone. The V and J genes are TRBV5-1 and TRBJ2-1, with D maybe TRBD2 (6 bases). CDR1 is SGHRS and CDR2 is YFSETQ in the germline V gene. V dropped 3 bases and J dropped 0 bases, with 13 bases sitting between them. The CDR3 extends over 16 amino acids. For the CDR3, the DNA is TGCGCCAGCAGCTCAATGAGCGGGCTCTCCTACAATGAGCAGTTCTTC. This codes for CASSSMSGLSYNEQFF.

Only a few counts were recorded for this clone. The rearrangement links TRBV2 to TRBJ2-7, with D tentatively TRBD1 or TRBD2 (5 bases each). In germline, CDR1 is SNHLY, CDR2 FYNNEI. The CDR3 spans 12 residues. The V end lost 8 bases, the J end lost 3 bases, and 11 bases lay between the germline ends. CDR3 amino acids: CASRGGFYEQYF. CDR3 nucleotide sequence: TGTGCCAGCCGTGGGGGATTCTACGAGCAGTACTTC.

The V call is TRBV27, the J call TRBJ2-7; TRBD1 matches at 8 bases. Germline V gene sequence: CDR1 MNHEY, CDR2 SMNVEV (reference sequence). There are 18 residues in the CDR3. V was clipped by 5 bases and J by 4 bases; unmatched bases: 19. Here the CDR3 reads CASSGQGGGRDKLYEQYF. Here the CDR3 DNA reads TGTGCCAGCAGTGGACAGGGTGGTGGGCGGGACAAATTATACGAGCAGTACTTC.

The V gene is TRBV20-1, the J gene TRBJ2-2; TRBD2 agrees at 9 bases. J was trimmed by 6 bases and V by 0 bases; bases with no gene match: 8. The CDR3 spans 16 residues. Germline V lookup: CDR1 DFQATT, CDR2 SNEGSKA (reference sequence). For the CDR3, the DNA is TGCAGTGCTAGAGATTCGAGCGGGAGGTCCCCCGGGGAGCTGTTTTTT. Translated, it gives CSARDSSGRSPGELFF.

V usage is TRBV10-3 and J usage is TRBJ1-1, with a tentative D call TRBD1 (5 bases). Deletions cut 11 bases from V and 3 bases from J, with 13 bases between. The CDR3 consists of 12 residues. Germline CDR1 is ENHRY and CDR2 is SYGVKD. The CDR3: CAAGAGDTEAFF. In nucleotides, the CDR3 is TGTGCCGCCGGCGCGGGGGACACTGAAGCTTTCTTT.

The chain links TRBV11-2 to TRBJ2-7; D is possibly TRBD2 (7 bases). This CDR3 has 15 amino acids. Germline CDR1 reads SGHAT; CDR2 reads FQNNGV. With 3 bases removed from V and 2 bases from J, the gap between germline ends came to 14 bases. The CDR3: CASSLLGGGTYEQYF. The DNA of the CDR3 is TGTGCCAGCAGCTTGTTAGGGGGAGGGACCTACGAGCAGTACTTC. Combining the CDR3 with reference TRBV11-2 and TRBJ2-7 gives the whole variable domain EAGVAQSPRYKIIEKRQSVAFWCNPISGHATLYWYQQILGQGPKLLIQFQNNGVVDDSQLPKDRFSAERLKGVDSTLKIQPAKLEDSAVYLCASSLLGGGTYEQYFGPGTRLTVT.

The chain links TRBV12-3 or TRBV12-4 to TRBJ2-1, with 7 bases identical to TRBD1. The CDR3 totals 14 residues. Trimming at V came to 5 bases and at J to 4 bases, leaving 5 bases not matched to a gene. The CDR3 coding sequence is TGTGCCAGCAGTACCGGGACAGCTTACAATGAGCAGTTCTTC. Translation: CASSTGTAYNEQFF.

V and J are TRBV12-3 or TRBV12-4 and TRBJ2-5; 11 bases fit TRBD2. With 5 bases clipped from V and 1 base from J, the junction kept 9 bases outside the gene matches. The CDR3 runs to 17 residues. CDR3: CASSTRLAGPLQETQYF. The CDR3 DNA follows: TGTGCCAGCAGTACCCGACTAGCGGGACCCCTCCAAGAGACCCAGTACTTC.

This chain connects TRBV4-1 to TRBJ1-4; TRBD1 matches at 7 bases. Germline loops: CDR1 MGHRA, CDR2 YSYEKL. This CDR3 comprises 18 residues. With V trimmed by 4 bases and J by 0 bases, 11 bases remained unmatched. The CDR3 DNA reads TGCGCCAGCAGCCGGGCCAAGGGGGCGGGCACAACTAATGAAAAACTGTTTTTT. Its protein is CASSRAKGAGTTNEKLFF.

This clone occurred a few times. This sample also contains other DNA sequences that code for the same CDR3. This rearrangement joins TRBV24-1 to TRBJ2-2; TRBD1 or TRBD2 may be the D gene (5 bases each). The CDR3 is made up of 14 amino acids. V was cut by 10 bases and J by 2 bases, with 13 bases left in between. Germline values: CDR1 KGHDR, CDR2 SFDVKD. This CDR3 reads CATSWGRNTGELFF. Here the CDR3 DNA reads TGTGCCACAAGCTGGGGACGCAACACCGGGGAGCTGTTTTTT.

The genes are TRBV9 and TRBJ2-1, with 8 bases identical to TRBD2. The germline V gene encodes CDR1 SGDLS and CDR2 YYNGEE. Trimming removed 3 bases from V and 8 bases from J; junction bases left unmatched: 13. The CDR3 spans 16 residues. CDR3 residues: CASSGGPGLVLHEQFF. The CDR3 DNA follows: TGTGCCAGCAGCGGGGGGCCGGGACTAGTATTGCATGAGCAGTTCTTC. The variable domain in full, with the rest retrieved from reference TRBV9 and TRBJ2-1, is DSGVTQTPKHLITATGQRVTLRCSPRSGDLSVYWYQQSLDQGLQFLIQYYNGEERAKGNILERFSAQQFPDLHSELNLSSLELGDSALYFCASSGGPGLVLHEQFFGPGTRLTVL.

This clone occurred a few times. This chain links TRBV20-1 with TRBJ1-6; D is unresolved. The V and J ends lost 5 bases and 0 bases respectively, with 14 bases between them. The CDR3 consists of 16 residues. In germline, CDR1 is DFQATT, CDR2 SNEGSKA (reference sequence). The CDR3 DNA is TGCAGTGCTGACATCGGGGTCCGCTCCTATAATTCACCCCTCCACTTT. This gives the protein CSADIGVRSYNSPLHF.